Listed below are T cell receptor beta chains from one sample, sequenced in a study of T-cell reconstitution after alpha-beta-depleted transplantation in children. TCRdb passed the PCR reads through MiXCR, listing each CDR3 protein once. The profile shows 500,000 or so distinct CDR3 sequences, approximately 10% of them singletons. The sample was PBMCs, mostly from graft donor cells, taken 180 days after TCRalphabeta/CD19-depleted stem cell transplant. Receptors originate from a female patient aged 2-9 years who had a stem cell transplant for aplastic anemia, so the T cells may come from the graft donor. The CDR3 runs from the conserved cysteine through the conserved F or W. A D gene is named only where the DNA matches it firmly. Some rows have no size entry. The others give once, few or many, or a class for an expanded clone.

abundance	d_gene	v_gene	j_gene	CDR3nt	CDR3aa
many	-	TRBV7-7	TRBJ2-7	TGTGCCAGCAGCTTAGATGGGACATCCTACGAGCAGTACTTC	CASSLDGTSYEQYF
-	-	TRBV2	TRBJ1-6	TGTGCCAGCAGTGAGGGCCGGGGGCCAGTGGGATCACCCCTCCACTTT	CASSEGRGPVGSPLHF
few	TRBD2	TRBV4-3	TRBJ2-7	TGCGCCAGCAGCCAAGATTGGCGGGAGAGCTCCTACGAGCAGTACTTC	CASSQDWRESSYEQYF
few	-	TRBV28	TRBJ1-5	TGTGCCAGCAGTTTTAGCAGGGCCAATCAGCCCCAGCATTTT	CASSFSRANQPQHF
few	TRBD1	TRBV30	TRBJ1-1	TGTGCCGGGGGAACAGGGGGACGGACTGAAGCTTTCTTT	CAGGTGGRTEAFF
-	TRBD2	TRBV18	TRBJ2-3	TGTGCCAGCTCACCTCGGACTAGCGGGGGTGCAGATACGCAGTATTTT	CASSPRTSGGADTQYF
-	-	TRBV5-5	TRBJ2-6	TGTGCCAGCAGCTCTCGGGACACTCCTTCTGGGGCCAACGTCCTGACTTTC	CASSSRDTPSGANVLTF
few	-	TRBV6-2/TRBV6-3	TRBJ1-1	TGTGCCAGCAGTTACGGAGGGCCCCCCTTAATGAACACTGAAGCTTTCTTT	CASSYGGPPLMNTEAFF
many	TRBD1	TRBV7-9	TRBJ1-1	TGTGCCAGCAGCTTCCGGGACAGGGGGCGAGATACTGAAGCTTTCTTT	CASSFRDRGRDTEAFF
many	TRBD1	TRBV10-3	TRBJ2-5	TGTGCCATCAGTGGTTCGGGACAGAGGGAAGAGACCCAGTACTTC	CAISGSGQREETQYF
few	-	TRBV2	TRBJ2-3	TGTGCCAGCAGTGAATGGGACTCGAGCACAGATACGCAGTATTTT	CASSEWDSSTDTQYF
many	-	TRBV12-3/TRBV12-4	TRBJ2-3	TGTGCCAGCAGCTCCGGGTGGCGGGGTAGCACAGATACGCAGTATTTT	CASSSGWRGSTDTQYF
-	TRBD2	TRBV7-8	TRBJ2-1	TGTGCCAGCAGCTTAGATCGGGCGGGAGGGCACAATCAGCAGTTCTTC	CASSLDRAGGHNQQFF
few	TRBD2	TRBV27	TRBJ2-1	TGTGCCAGCAGGGCGACCCCCCCCAGCGGGAACTACAATGAGCAGTTCTTC	CASRATPPSGNYNEQFF
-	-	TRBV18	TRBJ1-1	TGTGCCAGCTCACCGAAACAGGGTGGGGACACTGAAGCTTTCTTT	CASSPKQGGDTEAFF
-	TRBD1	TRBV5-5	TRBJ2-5	TGTGCCAGCAGCCTAAACCTACAGGGGACCGGAGAGACCCAGTACTTC	CASSLNLQGTGETQYF
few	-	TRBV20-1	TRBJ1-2	TGCAGTGCTAGGCGGGGCCGGGACTGGGAGGTCTACACCTTC	CSARRGRDWEVYTF
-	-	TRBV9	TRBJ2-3	TGTGCCAGCAGCGTATCACTAGCCCAAGATACGCAGTATTTT	CASSVSLAQDTQYF
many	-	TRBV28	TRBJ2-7	TGTGCCAGCAGTTTAACAGGAGCTTTCTCCTACGAGCAGTACTTC	CASSLTGAFSYEQYF
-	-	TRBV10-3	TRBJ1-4	TGTGCCATCAGTATCACTAATGAAAAACTGTTTTTT	CAISITNEKLFF
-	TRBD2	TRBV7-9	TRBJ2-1	TGTGCCAGCAGCTTAGCCTGGGCGGGAGGGCCGTACAATGAGCAGTTCTTC	CASSLAWAGGPYNEQFF
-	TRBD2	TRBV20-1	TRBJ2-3	TGCAGTGCTGGGGCTCTAGCGGGATTTCGCACAGATACGCAGTATTTT	CSAGALAGFRTDTQYF
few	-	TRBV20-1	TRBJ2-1	TGCAGTGCTAGAGACCGGGACTTCTCCTACAATGAGCAGTTCTTC	CSARDRDFSYNEQFF
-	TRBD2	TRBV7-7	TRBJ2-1	TGTGCCAGCAGCCCTTCTCGACTAGCGGGAGCCAATGAGCAGTTCTTC	CASSPSRLAGANEQFF
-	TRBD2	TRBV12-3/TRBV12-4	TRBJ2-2	TGTGCCAGCAGTCCGCCCCGACTAGCGGTCACCGGGGAGCTGTTTTTT	CASSPPRLAVTGELFF
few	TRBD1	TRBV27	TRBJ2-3	TGTGCCAGCAGTTTTCGGGGACAGAGGCCCACAGATACGCAGTATTTT	CASSFRGQRPTDTQYF